These 32 T cell receptor beta chains share one sample of origin, sequenced in a study of T cell repertoires in cytomegalovirus infection. TCRdb re-derived calls from the reads in MiXCR, one entry per CDR3 protein. The sample has around 900,000 distinct CDR3 sequences, roughly 30% seen once. These TCRs are of unknown antigen specificity. Material: cultured CD8+ T cells from PBMCs, obtained from culture after CMV antigen stimulation. The receptor source for this set is a human donor in good health (CMV status not recorded). Some clones in this sample may be carry-over from other donors' samples.

Turning to this clonotype: A read error may account for a junction end that differs from germline. The V and J genes are TRBV7-8 and TRBJ2-3, with D tentatively TRBD2 (6 bases). CDR1 and CDR2 (germline): SGHVS, FQNEAQ. The CDR3 loop spans 15 amino acids. The CDR3 sequence: CVSSQTSPGTDTQYF. As DNA, the CDR3 is TGTGTCAGCAGCCAAACTAGCCCTGGCACAGATACGCAGTATTTT.

In the case of this clonotype: An end of the junction differs from the germline gene, which may be a read error. This sequence joins TRBV7-6 and TRBJ1-2, with D possibly TRBD1 on 5 matching bases. In germline, CDR1 is SGHVS, CDR2 FNYEAQ. CDR3 size: 14 residues. The DNA of the CDR3 is TGTGTCAGCAGCCCCATCGCAGAGCGGGGCGGCTACACCTTC. Amino acids: CVSSPIAERGGYTF.

V and J are TRBV5-1 and TRBJ1-1; 9 nucleotides agree with TRBD1. The CDR3 has 17 amino acids. The junction had 11 bases not matched to a gene; V was cut back by 5 bases and J by 0 bases. Germline loops: CDR1 SGHRS, CDR2 YFSETQ. Written as DNA, the CDR3 is TGCGCCAGCAGTCCCCGGGGACAGGGTTATATGAACACTGAAGCTTTCTTT. Translated: CASSPRGQGYMNTEAFF.

The chain combines TRBV6-1 with TRBJ2-3, with D possibly TRBD2 on 6 matching bases. Germline loops: CDR1 MNHNS, CDR2 SASEGT. This CDR3 region has 15 residues. V lost 2 bases, J lost 0 bases, and 9 bases lay in between. CDR3 loop: CASSELASSTDTQYF. The DNA of the CDR3 is TGTGCCAGCAGTGAACTAGCGAGTAGCACAGATACGCAGTATTTT.

The CDR3 sequence is CASSFQRDTQYF. The CDR3 DNA is TGTGCCAGCAGTTTTCAGAGAGATACGCAGTATTTT. This rearrangement joins TRBV27 to TRBJ2-3; D is undetermined. Germline-derived CDR1 and CDR2 are MNHEY and SMNVEV (reference sequence). The V gene lost 3 bases and the J gene lost 5 bases, with 6 bases spanning the gap. There are 12 residues in the CDR3.

This clonotype was picked up many times. This chain connects TRBV12-3 or TRBV12-4 to TRBJ2-1; D might be TRBD1 (5 bases). This CDR3 contains 17 residues. V dropped 6 bases and J dropped 4 bases, with 22 bases sitting between them. As DNA, the CDR3 is TGTGCCAGCAGCCATACCTTAGATTTCAGGGATTACAATGAGCAGTTCTTC. Protein product: CASSHTLDFRDYNEQFF.

V and J are TRBV7-9 and TRBJ2-2; no reliable D call. This CDR3 is built from 15 residues. Trimming took off 2 bases at V and 3 bases at J, with 10 bases between the two ends. Germline CDR1 is SEHNR and CDR2 is FQNEAQ (reference sequence). The CDR3 DNA reads TGTGCCAGCAGCTTAAGGAACAGCTACACCGGGGAGCTGTTTTTT. Amino acids: CASSLRNSYTGELFF.

This rearrangement joins TRBV20-1 to TRBJ2-7, with 13 bases identical to TRBD2. After removal of 2 bases from V and 3 bases from J, the junction contained 7 bases not matched to a gene. CDR1 and CDR2 (germline): DFQATT, SNEGSKA (reference sequence). The CDR3 length is 16 residues. This chain's CDR3 is CSARTPGLAGLYEQYF. For the CDR3, the DNA is TGCAGTGCTAGAACCCCGGGACTAGCGGGGCTCTACGAGCAGTACTTC.

This chain uses TRBV5-8 with TRBJ1-1; tentative D call: TRBD1 (5 bases). V dropped 3 bases and J dropped 6 bases, with 9 bases sitting between them. The CDR3 loop spans 12 amino acids. Germline assignment: CDR1 SGHTS and CDR2 YDEGEE. Written as DNA, the CDR3 is TGTGCCAGCAGCTCAGGGAGCGCTGAAGCTTTCTTT. Translation gives CASSSGSAEAFF.

On this clonotype: A much larger clone sits a single nucleotide away, making a read error possible. This chain joins TRBV5-4 and TRBJ1-3, with a tentative D call TRBD1 (6 bases). CDR1 SGHNT and CDR2 YYREEE come from the germline V gene (reference sequence). This CDR3 region has 18 residues. The CDR3 loop reads CTSSIPPYRASSGNTIYF. CDR3 coding DNA: TGTACCAGCAGTATCCCCCCCTACAGGGCTTCCTCTGGAAACACCATATATTTT.

The V gene is TRBV19, the J gene TRBJ2-5; TRBD1 aligns across 7 bases. This CDR3 has 16 residues. The trim removed 3 bases at V and 7 bases at J, leaving 14 bases unmatched. Per germline, CDR1 LNHDA and CDR2 SQIVND (reference sequence). CDR3 region: CASSMGDRGAPRTQYF. The CDR3 bases are TGTGCCAGTAGTATGGGGGACAGAGGGGCTCCCAGGACCCAGTACTTC. Variable domain in full (rest from reference TRBV19 and TRBJ2-5): DGGITQSPKYLFRKEGQNVTLSCEQNLNHDAMYWYRQDPGQGLRLIYYSQIVNDFQKGDIAEGYSVSREKKESFPLTVTSAQKNPTAFYLCASSMGDRGAPRTQYFGPGTRLLVL.

This clonotype occurred a few times. The chain combines TRBV11-3 with TRBJ2-1; 8 bases align to TRBD2. The V gene end was trimmed by 4 bases and the J gene end by 2 bases; junction bases not matched to a gene: 4. The CDR3 spans 15 residues. Germline V CDR1 and CDR2: SGHNT, YENEEA. The CDR3 nucleotides are TGTGCCAGCAGCTCTCGGGAGGGGGCCTACAATGAGCAGTTCTTC. It encodes CASSSREGAYNEQFF. Full variable domain (outside the CDR3, taken from reference TRBV11-3 and TRBJ2-1): EAGVVQSPRYKIIEKKQPVAFWCNPISGHNTLYWYLQNLGQGPELLIRYENEEAVDDSQLPKDRFSAERLKGVDSTLKIQPAELGDSAVYLCASSSREGAYNEQFFGPGTRLTVL.

This clonotype was observed a few times. The CDR3 loop reads CASSDGQDLSGNTIYF. DNA for the CDR3: TGTGCCAGCAGTGACGGGCAGGACCTCTCTGGAAACACCATATATTTT. V usage is TRBV2 and J usage is TRBJ1-3; D remains ambiguous. Germline loops: CDR1 SNHLY, CDR2 FYNNEI. With 3 bases removed from V and 0 bases from J, the gap between germline ends came to 12 bases. The CDR3 contains 16 residues.

The CDR3 spells CASSLGDRGNEKLFF. CDR3 sequence (DNA): TGTGCCAGCAGCTTAGGGGACAGGGGGAACGAAAAACTGTTTTTT. V is TRBV13 and J is TRBJ1-4; 10 nucleotides agree with TRBD1. This CDR3 has 15 amino acids. From germline, CDR1 is PRHDT and CDR2 FYEKMQ (reference sequence). The V gene end was trimmed by 0 bases and the J gene end by 8 bases; junction bases not matched to a gene: 3.

This clonotype was found many times. The V and J genes are TRBV7-9 and TRBJ2-7, with D possibly matching TRBD1 (6 bases). CDR1 is SEHNR, CDR2 FQNEAQ, per germline (reference sequence). Trimming cost V 1 base and J 2 bases, with 18 bases left between them. The CDR3 contains 17 residues. CDR3 in DNA: TGTGCCAGCAGCTTAGGGTCTCCGGACAGCCCAGCCTACGAGCAGTACTTC. Residues: CASSLGSPDSPAYEQYF.

This clonotype was counted between two and nine times. The V call is TRBV7-9, the J call TRBJ1-4; D call uncertain. Trimming removed 0 bases from V and 0 bases from J, with 8 bases in between. The CDR3 covers 16 residues. Germline CDR1 and CDR2: SEHNR and FQNEAQ (reference sequence). The CDR3 coding sequence is TGTGCCAGCAGCTTAGCCCAACAGTCAACTAATGAAAAACTGTTTTTT. Its protein product is CASSLAQQSTNEKLFF.

This clonotype showed up just a few times. CDR3 in amino acids: CASSTVPWTGYQPQHF. The DNA for the CDR3 is TGTGCCAGTAGTACCGTTCCGTGGACGGGATATCAGCCCCAGCATTTT. The V gene is TRBV19, the J gene TRBJ1-5; D is unclear. Germline V gives CDR1 LNHDA, CDR2 SQIVND (reference sequence). Between the trimmed V and J ends, which lost 4 bases and 5 bases, there was a span of 18 bases. This CDR3 is built from 16 residues.

This clonotype has more than one count but fewer than ten. The chain joins TRBV7-9 to TRBJ1-2; D uncertain. Germline V gives CDR1 SEHNR, CDR2 FQNEAQ (reference sequence). This CDR3 has 13 residues. V gave up 5 bases and J gave up 4 bases, with 11 bases separating them. The CDR3 loop is CASSPEGRYGYTF. Written as DNA, the CDR3 is TGTGCCAGCAGCCCTGAAGGGCGCTATGGCTACACCTTC.

J is TRBJ1-2 and V is TRBV19, with a weak D call TRBD1 (6 bases). Trimming removed 3 bases at V and 7 bases at J, with 9 bases between. Per germline, CDR1 LNHDA and CDR2 SQIVND (reference sequence). CDR3 length: 12 amino acids. CDR3: CASSITDSGYTF. In nucleotides, the CDR3 is TGTGCCAGTAGTATTACGGACAGTGGCTACACCTTC.

V is TRBV2 and J is TRBJ2-1; the D gene is possibly TRBD2 (6 bases). Germline CDR1 SNHLY, CDR2 FYNNEI. Trimming removed 8 bases at V and 7 bases at J, with 27 bases between. The CDR3 spans 17 residues. This CDR3 reads CASPLVGRDSTKNEQFF. DNA of the CDR3: TGTGCCAGCCCCCTGGTCGGTAGGGACTCCACCAAGAATGAGCAGTTCTTC. Looking up the rest from reference TRBV2 and TRBJ2-1 gives the full variable domain: EPEVTQTPSHQVTQMGQEVILRCVPISNHLYFYWYRQILGQKVEFLVSFYNNEISEKSEIFDDQFSVERPDGSNFTLKIRSTKLEDSAMYFCASPLVGRDSTKNEQFFGPGTRLTVL.

This clonotype was counted a few times. The rearrangement links TRBV7-9 to TRBJ1-2; TRBD1 matches at 10 bases. The CDR3 length is 14 residues. Germline V gene data show CDR1 as SEHNR and CDR2 as FQNEAQ (reference sequence). The J segment lost 5 bases and the V segment lost 4 bases, leaving 4 bases of the junction unmatched. CDR3 in DNA: TGTGCCAGCAGCTCAGACAGGGGGCTTTATGGCTACACCTTC. This translates into CASSSDRGLYGYTF.

This clonotype was observed a handful of times. The chain joins TRBV7-9 to TRBJ2-1, with D unresolved. V was trimmed by 6 bases and J by 8 bases, leaving 8 bases between them. The CDR3 loop spans 11 amino acids. Germline lookup yields CDR1 SEHNR and CDR2 FQNEAQ (reference sequence). The CDR3 DNA is TGTGCCAGCAGAGCAGAGGATGAGCAGTTCTTC. Protein sequence: CASRAEDEQFF. Together with reference TRBV7-9 and TRBJ2-1, the CDR3 gives the full variable domain: DTGVSQNPRHKITKRGQNVTFRCDPISEHNRLYWYRQTLGQGPEFLTYFQNEAQLEKSRLLSDRFSAERPKGSFSTLEIQRTEQGDSAMYLCASRAEDEQFFGPGTRLTVL.

The gene calls are TRBV27 and TRBJ2-3, with 15 bases lining up with TRBD2. The CDR3 spans 18 residues. The ends lost 0 bases at V and 6 bases at J; junction bases unmatched: 7. CDR1 is MNHEY and CDR2 is SMNVEV in the germline V gene (reference sequence). CDR3 bases: TGTGCCAGCAGTTTATCGGGACTAGCGGGGGGTCGTGGCGATACGCAGTATTTT. This encodes CASSLSGLAGGRGDTQYF.

The genes are TRBV15 and TRBJ2-3, with 10 bases identical to TRBD2. V shed 0 bases, J shed 1 base, and the junction held 1 base outside the gene matches. The CDR3 extends over 16 amino acids. The germline CDR1 and CDR2 sequences are LNHNV and YYDKDF (reference sequence). The DNA of the CDR3 is TGTGCCACCAGCAGAGAGCTAGCGGGGGGCACAGATACGCAGTATTTT. Amino acid sequence: CATSRELAGGTDTQYF.

This clonotype was recorded a few times. The chain joins TRBV6-1 to TRBJ2-2, with unresolved D. The CDR3 has 16 amino acids. The germline CDR1 and CDR2 sequences are MNHNS and SASEGT. V gave up 5 bases and J gave up 2 bases, with 15 bases separating them. The CDR3 reads CASSYSLLSNTGELFF. The CDR3 nucleotides are TGTGCCAGCAGTTACAGCCTTCTATCCAACACCGGGGAGCTGTTTTTT.

This CDR3 reads CASSSNPGYEQYV. CDR3 DNA: TGTGCCAGCAGCTCCAACCCCGGCTACGAGCAGTACGTC. The J gene is TRBJ2-7, the V gene TRBV7-9; no definite D call. The CDR3 spans 13 residues. Trimming removed 4 bases at V and 3 bases at J, with 10 bases between. Looked up from germline, CDR1 is SEHNR and CDR2 is FQNEAQ (reference sequence).

The chain employs TRBV27 and TRBJ1-1; 8 nucleotides line up with TRBD1. Trimming at V came to 2 bases and at J to 4 bases, leaving 9 bases not matched to a gene. The CDR3 consists of 16 residues. The germline V gene encodes CDR1 MNHEY and CDR2 SMNVEV (reference sequence). The CDR3 is CASSLIQGALSTEAFF. Here the CDR3 DNA reads TGTGCCAGCAGTTTAATTCAGGGGGCGCTTAGCACTGAAGCTTTCTTT.

The chain uses TRBV28 and TRBJ2-7; D is uncertain. The germline V and J ends were trimmed by 4 bases and 3 bases, with 10 bases remaining between them. This CDR3 has 13 residues. In germline, CDR1 is MDHEN, CDR2 SYDVKM. The CDR3 sequence is CASSSGVGYEQYV. The CDR3 DNA reads as TGTGCCAGCAGTTCTGGGGTCGGCTACGAGCAGTACGTC.

This clonotype has a count of ten or more. For the CDR3, the DNA is TGTGCCAGCAGCCCCCCGGAGTACACTGAAGCTTTCTTT. It translates to CASSPPEYTEAFF. The chain employs TRBV7-9 and TRBJ1-1; no firm D call. V dropped 5 bases and J dropped 3 bases, with 10 bases sitting between them. CDR1 is SEHNR and CDR2 is FQNEAQ in the germline V gene (reference sequence). This CDR3 comprises 13 residues.

The rearrangement uses TRBV6-8 and TRBJ1-4, with D tentatively TRBD1 (5 bases). This CDR3 has 16 amino acids. The germline CDR1 and CDR2 sequences are MNHGY and SAAAGT. Trimming took off 0 bases at V and 3 bases at J, with 11 bases between the two ends. DNA of the CDR3: TGTGCCAGCAGTTACTCGAGGGGTACCGCTAATGAAAAACTGTTTTTT. It yields the protein CASSYSRGTANEKLFF.

To note about this clonotype: A read error may explain this, as a much larger clone is one base away. This rearrangement joins TRBV7-2 to TRBJ2-7; 8 nucleotides match TRBD1. CDR3 length: 15 amino acids. Germline assignment: CDR1 SGHTA and CDR2 FQGNSA. In DNA, the CDR3 is TGTGCCAGCAGCTTCGAGACAGGGGTGGGCTACGGGCAGTACTTC. Amino acids: CASSFETGVGYGQYF.

The gene calls are TRBV19 and TRBJ1-5; D is ambiguous. The length of the CDR3 is 16 residues. V lost 0 bases, J lost 4 bases, and 13 bases lay in between. CDR1 and CDR2 from the germline V gene are LNHDA and SQIVND (reference sequence). CDR3 DNA: TGTGCCAGTAGTATAGAGGAAGAGGGAAGAAATCAGCCCCAGCATTTT. This sequence encodes CASSIEEEGRNQPQHF.